This T cell receptor (beta chain) derives from a study of blood T cell repertoires in COVID-19. Study information: The United States, Italy and Spain provided the acute and convalescent COVID-19 samples. T cells, B-cell-depleted T cells, or PBMCs supplied cDNA or gDNA.

Unmatched junction bases numbered 0, after V lost 7 bases and J lost 4 bases. This CDR3 has 12 amino acids. Germline V gene lookup returns CDR1 LNHDA and CDR2 SQIVND (reference sequence). Authors' methods: Using reference gene primer amplification, nucleated cell counts were estimated. Some clones are missing from TCRdb's copy, which holds only in-frame ones; the method was immunoSEQ multiplex PCR. V, J and clone size reflect that table, while D and trimming were determined from the DNA. Among 85,000 to 120,000 clones listed, roughly 80% were seen once. This clone was found once. Other DNA sequences within the sample encode an identical CDR3.

Sequencing input: peripheral blood. The receptor was isolated from a woman aged 60-75 years with acute or convalescent COVID-19. V gene TRBV19 combines with J gene TRBJ1-4, with 7 bases fitting TRBD1. The CDR3 protein is CASTGGNEKLFF. The DNA of the CDR3 is TGTGCCAGTACAGGGGGTAATGAAAAACTGTTTTTT.